This T cell receptor beta chain originates from a study of blood T cell repertoires in COVID-19. Study details: Acute and convalescent COVID-19 samples came from the United States, Italy and Spain.

Using immunoSEQ multiplex PCR, the repertoire was profiled, and TCRdb retains in-frame clones only, with some absent. The sample lists some 28,000 clones, about 87% occurring once. Trimming took 6 bases from V and 4 from J, leaving 13 bases between them. Germline V gene sequence: CDR1 SGHNT, CDR2 YYREEE (reference sequence). The CDR3 is 13 amino acids. V gene TRBV5-4 combines with J gene TRBJ1-1; D uncertain. The source material was peripheral blood. The sequence derives from a man between 65 and 80 years old with active COVID-19. DNA for the CDR3: TGTGCCAGCAATTTCAGCGAACTCACTGAAGCTTTCTTT. Protein sequence: CASNFSELTEAFF.